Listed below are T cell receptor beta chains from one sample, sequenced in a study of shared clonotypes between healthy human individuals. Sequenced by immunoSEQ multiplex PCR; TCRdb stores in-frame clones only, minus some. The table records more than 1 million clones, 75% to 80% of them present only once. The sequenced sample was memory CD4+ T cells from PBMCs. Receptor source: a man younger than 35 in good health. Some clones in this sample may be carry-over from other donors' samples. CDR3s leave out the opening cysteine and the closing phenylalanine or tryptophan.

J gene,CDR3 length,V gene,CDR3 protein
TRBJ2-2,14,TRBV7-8,ASSGLAGSNTGELF
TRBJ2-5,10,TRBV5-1,ASSLYQETQY
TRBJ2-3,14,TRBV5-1,ASSFSSGRFSDTQY
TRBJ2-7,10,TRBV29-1,SVRTGGGEQY
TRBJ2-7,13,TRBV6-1,ASSVNGQAGYEQY
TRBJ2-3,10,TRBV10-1,ASSLGHDTQY
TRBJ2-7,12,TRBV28,ASSYKAGTYEQY
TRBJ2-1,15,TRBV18,ASSPPSRREGYNEQF
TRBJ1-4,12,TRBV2,ASRFGQTNEKLF
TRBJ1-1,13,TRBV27,ASSLSVRGNTEAF
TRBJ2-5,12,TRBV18,ASSPSGTEETQY
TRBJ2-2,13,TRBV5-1,ASSLPRPETGELF
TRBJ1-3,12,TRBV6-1,ASSQQSSGNTIY
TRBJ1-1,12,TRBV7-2,ASSWGQWGTEAF
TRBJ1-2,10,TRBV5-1,ASRDASEGYT
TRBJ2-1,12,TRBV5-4,ASSLGGRANEQF
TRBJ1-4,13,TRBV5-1,ASSSLQGGNEKLF
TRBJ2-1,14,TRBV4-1,ASSQEKLSGYNEQF
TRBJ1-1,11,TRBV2,ASAVRGGTEAF
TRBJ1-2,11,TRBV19,ASSILTGAGYT
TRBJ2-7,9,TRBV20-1,SAKQIYEQY
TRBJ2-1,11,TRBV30,AWSVQGAGEQF
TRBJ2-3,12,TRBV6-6,ASSKGASTDTQY
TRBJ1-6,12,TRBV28,ASSSGTGVSPLH
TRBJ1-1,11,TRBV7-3,ASSLSLGTEAF
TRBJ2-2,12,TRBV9,ASSVVQNTGELF
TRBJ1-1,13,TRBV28,ASSLRTAKNTEAF
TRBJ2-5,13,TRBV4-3,ASSQLQGVQETQY
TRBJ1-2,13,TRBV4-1,ASSVGLTANYGYT
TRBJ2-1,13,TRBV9,ASRETGGTYNEQF
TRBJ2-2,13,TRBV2,ASSGTSGSPGELF
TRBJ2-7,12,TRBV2,ASSVRLAGNEQY
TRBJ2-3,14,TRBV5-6,ASSLSWGISTDTQY
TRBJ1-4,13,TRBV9,ASSRGGTYGEKLF
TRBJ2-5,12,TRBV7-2,ASSAQGWQETQY
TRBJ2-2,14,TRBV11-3,ASSLNGGSYTGELF
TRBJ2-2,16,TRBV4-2,ASSQEDAGRPNTGELF
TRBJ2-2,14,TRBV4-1,ASSPFPESNTGELF
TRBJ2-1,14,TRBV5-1,ASRAPGTVTYNEQF
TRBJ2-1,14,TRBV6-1,ASSEVAYASYNEQF
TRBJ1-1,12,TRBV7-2,ASSLDPSSQSAF
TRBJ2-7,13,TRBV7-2,ASSLARAGVYEQY
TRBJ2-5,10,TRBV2,ASSEARETQY
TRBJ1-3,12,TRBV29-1,SVEWGPPGNTIY
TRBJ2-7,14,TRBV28,ASSSSRTGPAREQY
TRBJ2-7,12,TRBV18,ASSPPGTGVEQY
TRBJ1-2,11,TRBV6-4,ASSPMANYGYT
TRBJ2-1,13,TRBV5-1,ASSFSRRSYNEQF
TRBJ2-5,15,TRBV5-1,ASSFKGGQGGQETQY
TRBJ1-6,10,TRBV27,ASREGYSPLH
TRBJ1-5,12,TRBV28,ASSQRGGFQPQH